A selection of T cell receptor beta chains follows, all from one sample in a study of blood T cells in healthy people across ages. MiXCR was run by TCRdb on the 5' RACE reads, yielding one entry per CDR3 protein. There are 1.5 million to 1.8 million distinct CDR3 sequences in the sample; about 42% occur only once, and about 4% lies in the top ten. The specimen sequenced was blood. The receptor set was obtained from a woman aged 18-29 years in good health. The CDR3 runs from the conserved cysteine through the conserved F or W. The D gene is left open where the match is weak. The size of a clone is reported for some rows only, either as once, few or many, or as a class for expanded clones.

TRBV20-1	.	TRBJ2-3	.	TGCAGTGCTAACCGAAGAGCCGCAGATACGCAGTATTTT	CSANRRAADTQYF
TRBV10-3	TRBD2	TRBJ2-7	.	TGTGCCATCAGTGGACTAGCGCTGACATACGAGCAGTACTTC	CAISGLALTYEQYF
TRBV18	.	TRBJ1-5	.	TGTGCCAGCTCTGGACCCAGTCGAGGCAATCAGCCCCAGCATTTT	CASSGPSRGNQPQHF
TRBV21-1	.	TRBJ1-5	.	TGTGCCAGTCCGGGACAGGGTTATCAGCCCCAGCATTTT	CASPGQGYQPQHF
TRBV4-1	TRBD1	TRBJ1-2	few	TGCGCCAGCAGCCAAGAGGACAGGGGTAGTGCTAACTATGGCTACACCTTC	CASSQEDRGSANYGYTF
TRBV9	.	TRBJ1-6	.	TGTGCCAGCAGCCTTGGACTGGAAAATTCACCCCTCCACTTT	CASSLGLENSPLHF
TRBV7-9	.	TRBJ1-2	few	TGTGCCAGCAGCTTGGCCGAGGGGTTTTATGGCTACACCTTC	CASSLAEGFYGYTF
TRBV20-1	.	TRBJ2-1	few	TGCAGTGCTCGAGAAAATGAAGTCGCGGGGAATGAGCAGTTCTTC	CSARENEVAGNEQFF
TRBV20-1	.	TRBJ2-7	.	TGCAGTGCTAGAGGTTTAAAGTACGAGCAGTACTTC	CSARGLKYEQYF
TRBV12-3/TRBV12-4	.	TRBJ2-7	.	TGTGCCAGCAGTCTTTTATCACCAGGCTCCTACGAGCAGTACTTC	CASSLLSPGSYEQYF
TRBV10-3	.	TRBJ2-1	few	TGTGCCATCAGTGAGGCCCCAGGAGTAGCGTACCTCTACAATGAGCAGTTCTTC	CAISEAPGVAYLYNEQFF
TRBV7-6	TRBD1	TRBJ1-5	few	TGTGCCAGCAGCCTCACCCGGGACAGGGTTCAGCCCCAGCATTTT	CASSLTRDRVQPQHF
TRBV7-2	TRBD1	TRBJ2-7	.	TGTGCCAGCAGCTTCATACAGGGGGCCCACGAGCAGTACTTC	CASSFIQGAHEQYF
TRBV7-9	TRBD1	TRBJ1-1	.	TGTGCCAGCAGTCCAGCTCAGGGGGCCGACACTGAAGCTTTCTTT	CASSPAQGADTEAFF
TRBV4-1	.	TRBJ2-1	.	TGCGCCAGCAGCCAGGTTGGGGTGGGTGAGCAGTTCTTC	CASSQVGVGEQFF
TRBV29-1	.	TRBJ2-5	.	TGCAGCGTTGAAGTCAACGGAGGGGAGACCCAGTACTTC	CSVEVNGGETQYF
TRBV12-3/TRBV12-4	.	TRBJ2-4	.	TGTGCCAGCAGTCACACTAGGGGTGGGTACTTC	CASSHTRGGYF
TRBV29-1	.	TRBJ1-2	.	TGCAGCGTTGAGGACAGTAGCTATGGCTACACCTTC	CSVEDSSYGYTF
TRBV20-1	TRBD1	TRBJ2-1	.	TGCAGTGCTAACGACAGGGGGCTGTCCTACAATGAGCAGTTCTTC	CSANDRGLSYNEQFF
TRBV30	.	TRBJ1-1	many	TGTGCCAGCGGACGTAACACTGAAGCTTTCTTT	CASGRNTEAFF
TRBV7-2	.	TRBJ2-3	.	TGTGCCAGCAGGTTCAGGGAGACCACAGATACGCAGTATTTT	CASRFRETTDTQYF
TRBV5-1	TRBD1	TRBJ1-2	few	TGCGCCAGCAGCTTGGGACAGGGCGAAAGCTATGGCTACACCTTC	CASSLGQGESYGYTF
TRBV6-6	TRBD1	TRBJ2-1	.	TGTGCCAGCAGTTACTTCGACAGGGGGAATGAGCAGTTCTTC	CASSYFDRGNEQFF
TRBV28	.	TRBJ2-2	.	TGTGCCAGCAGGGCCTCGGGTGGGGAGCTGTTTTTT	CASRASGGELFF
TRBV4-1	TRBD2	TRBJ2-7	.	TGCGCCAGCAGCCAAGCACTAGCGGGATCCACCGAGCAGTACTTC	CASSQALAGSTEQYF
TRBV6-1	.	TRBJ1-1	.	TGTGCCAGCAGTGAATGGGCAGGGCAAGGGACTGAAGCTTTCTTT	CASSEWAGQGTEAFF
TRBV7-9	.	TRBJ2-7	few	TGTGCCAGCAGCTACGCTCCGGGCGATTACGAGCAGTACTTC	CASSYAPGDYEQYF
TRBV13	TRBD1	TRBJ2-1	.	TGTGCCAGCAGCTTAGTAGGACAGGGGGCGGTTAATGAGCAGTTCTTC	CASSLVGQGAVNEQFF
TRBV28	.	TRBJ1-2	.	TGTGCCAGCAGCCGATTCCAATATGGCTACACCTTC	CASSRFQYGYTF
TRBV4-3	.	TRBJ2-1	.	TGCGCCAGCAGCCAAGGAAGCAGACGCTACAATGAGCAGTTCTTC	CASSQGSRRYNEQFF
TRBV4-3	TRBD1	TRBJ2-7	few	TGCGCCAGCAGCCTTCAAGGAGCAGGGGGCCCCTACGAGCAGTACTTC	CASSLQGAGGPYEQYF
TRBV6-4	.	TRBJ2-7	.	TGTGCCAGCAGTGACAGGGGAGGAGACGATGAGCAGTACTTC	CASSDRGGDDEQYF
TRBV2	TRBD1	TRBJ2-7	.	TGTGCCAGCAGTGAAGCCCGGGACAGGGGCCACGAGCAGTACTTC	CASSEARDRGHEQYF
TRBV7-2	.	TRBJ1-2	.	TGTGCCAGCAGCCCGACAGGAACCAACTTCTATGGCTACACCTTC	CASSPTGTNFYGYTF
TRBV5-1	.	TRBJ2-2	.	TGCGCCAGCAGCTTATTGGCGAATGCCGGGGAGCTGTTTTTT	CASSLLANAGELFF
TRBV29-1	.	TRBJ1-2	.	TGCAGCGTGAAGGGGGGGGCGCCCGGCTACACCTTC	CSVKGGAPGYTF
TRBV27	.	TRBJ1-1	.	TGTGCCAGCAGTTTAAGTAATTCGGGGTTAGCTTTCTTT	CASSLSNSGLAFF
TRBV28	.	TRBJ2-1	few	TGTGCCAGCAGTCCCCGGGGAGCAGGGGATGAGCAGTTCTTC	CASSPRGAGDEQFF
TRBV29-1	TRBD2	TRBJ2-1	few	TGCAGCGTTACTAGCGGGAGGGGCGGGAATGAGCAGTTCTTC	CSVTSGRGGNEQFF
TRBV12-3/TRBV12-4	.	TRBJ2-7	many	TGTGCCAGCAGTCCCACAGGGTACTACGAGCAGTACTTC	CASSPTGYYEQYF
TRBV7-2	.	TRBJ1-1	few	TGTGCCAGCAGCTTAGCGGGGAGGGGGAACACTGAAGCTTTCTTT	CASSLAGRGNTEAFF
TRBV12-3/TRBV12-4	TRBD1	TRBJ2-7	few	TGTGCCAGCAGTTTCTCCCAATTCGTAAGACAGGGGGCTGTCGAGCAGTACTTC	CASSFSQFVRQGAVEQYF
TRBV13	TRBD2	TRBJ2-7	many	TGTGCCAGCAGCTTAAGTGGCGGGGGGCCAACCTACGAGCAGTACTTC	CASSLSGGGPTYEQYF
TRBV6-6	TRBD1	TRBJ1-5	.	TGTGCCAGCAGATCCTTGGACAGGGGGAATCAGCCCCAGCATTTT	CASRSLDRGNQPQHF
TRBV6-2/TRBV6-3	TRBD1	TRBJ2-3	.	TGTGCCAGCAGTCACAGACAGGGAACGCAGTATTTT	CASSHRQGTQYF
TRBV20-1	.	TRBJ1-6	.	TGCAGTGCTAGAGAGGACTGGGATTCACCCCTCCACTTT	CSAREDWDSPLHF
TRBV6-6	.	TRBJ2-7	.	TGTGCCAGCAGCCACCCACTAACGGCCTACGAGCAGTACTTC	CASSHPLTAYEQYF
TRBV5-1	.	TRBJ1-2	.	TGCGCCAGCAGCTTGTCAGGGGCGTTGAGTAACTATGGCTACACCTTC	CASSLSGALSNYGYTF
TRBV6-5	TRBD1	TRBJ1-5	once	TGTGCCAGCAGTCTCGGGACAGGGCCAAATCAGCCCCAGCATTTT	CASSLGTGPNQPQHF
TRBV7-2	TRBD2	TRBJ2-7	.	TGTGCCAGCAACTCCGGGACTAGCTACGAGCAGTACTTC	CASNSGTSYEQYF
TRBV6-2/TRBV6-3	.	TRBJ1-5	many	TGTGCCAGCAAAAACGGGGCAGCCCGATATAGCAATCAGCCCCAGCATTTT	CASKNGAARYSNQPQHF
TRBV28	.	TRBJ1-2	.	TGTGCCAGCACCTCAGCCAGGGAAGGTGGCTACACCTTC	CASTSAREGGYTF
TRBV28	.	TRBJ2-1	few	TGTGCCAGCAGTTTAACGGAGACCTCCTACAATGAGCAGTTCTTC	CASSLTETSYNEQFF
TRBV4-3	.	TRBJ2-1	.	TGCGCCAGCAGCCACGCGGACCAAGACAATGAGCAGTTCTTC	CASSHADQDNEQFF
TRBV20-1	.	TRBJ2-1	few	TGCAGTGCTAGAGATGGCCACGGACTGATCTCCTACAATGAGCAGTTCTTC	CSARDGHGLISYNEQFF
TRBV7-9	TRBD1	TRBJ1-1	few	TGTGCCAGCAGCGATGGACAGGGTCGGACTGAAGCTTTCTTT	CASSDGQGRTEAFF
TRBV4-1	.	TRBJ2-3	.	TGCGCCAGCAGCCACCCTGCCCGGGGGCGGAATACGCAGTATTTT	CASSHPARGRNTQYF